The 31 T cell receptor beta chains listed next were all sequenced from one sample in a study of neoadjuvant anti-PD-1 for oral cavity cancer. Profiled with immunoSEQ multiplex PCR; TCRdb holds only in-frame clones, not every one. The profile covers roughly 12,000 clones, with about 60% appearing a single time and 6.5% to 7% taken by the ten largest. Material: tumor tissue, obtained before nivolumab (anti-PD-1) treatment. Receptors originate from a person aged 40-85 years with oral cavity squamous cell carcinoma. The donor label of this sample is uncertain.

This clone showed up just once. V usage is TRBV9 and J usage is TRBJ2-2, with TRBD2 matching over 11 bases. Trimming at V came to 4 bases and at J to 1 base, leaving 6 bases not matched to a gene. Germline V gene sequence: CDR1 SGDLS, CDR2 YYNGEE. The CDR3 length is 17 residues. CDR3 DNA: TGTGCCAGCAGCAAAGCCGGGACTAGCGGGAACACCGGGGAGCTGTTTTTT. Translated: CASSKAGTSGNTGELFF.

This chain connects TRBV5-6 to TRBJ2-6; D uncertain. Trimming stripped 0 bases from V and 4 bases from J, with 8 bases between. Germline loops: CDR1 SGHDT, CDR2 YYEEEE. The CDR3 is made up of 15 amino acids. CDR3 amino acids: CASSLGGTGANVLTF. CDR3 DNA sequence: TGTGCCAGCAGCTTGGGAGGTACCGGGGCCAACGTCCTGACTTTC.

The chain joins TRBV19 to TRBJ1-1, with a possible D match to TRBD1 (5 bases). Deletions cut 1 base from V and 7 bases from J, with 10 bases between. The CDR3 length is 13 residues. In germline, CDR1 is LNHDA, CDR2 SQIVND (reference sequence). The CDR3 region has the DNA TGTGCCAGTAGTATAGGGGGAACAGGTGAAGCTTTCTTT. This codes for CASSIGGTGEAFF. The full variable domain, in which reference TRBV19 and TRBJ1-1 provide the parts outside the CDR3, is DGGITQSPKYLFRKEGQNVTLSCEQNLNHDAMYWYRQDPGQGLRLIYYSQIVNDFQKGDIAEGYSVSREKKESFPLTVTSAQKNPTAFYLCASSIGGTGEAFFGQGTRLTVV.

The J gene is TRBJ1-4, the V gene TRBV19, with unresolved D. The CDR3 totals 14 residues. In germline, CDR1 is LNHDA, CDR2 SQIVND (reference sequence). V lost 3 bases and J lost 3, with 8 bases in between. The CDR3 coding sequence is TGTGCCAGTAGTATGAACGGGGCTAATGAAAAACTGTTTTTT. Its protein product is CASSMNGANEKLFF.

In this sample, this clone turned up a few times. This chain connects TRBV19 to TRBJ2-1; possible D gene TRBD1, 6 bases. Looked up from germline, CDR1 is LNHDA and CDR2 is SQIVND (reference sequence). The CDR3 sequence is 13 residues long. Trimming took off 1 base at V and 10 bases at J, with 11 bases between the two ends. For the CDR3, the DNA is TGTGCCAGTAGTATAGTCCGGGACACGGAGCAGTTCTTC. Translated, it gives CASSIVRDTEQFF. The full variable domain, completed using reference TRBV19 and TRBJ2-1, is DGGITQSPKYLFRKEGQNVTLSCEQNLNHDAMYWYRQDPGQGLRLIYYSQIVNDFQKGDIAEGYSVSREKKESFPLTVTSAQKNPTAFYLCASSIVRDTEQFFGPGTRLTVL.

This clone came up a few times. DNA for the CDR3: TGTGCTAGCTCCGATTACAATGAGCAGTTCTTC. Translated: CASSDYNEQFF. The rearrangement links TRBV12-5 to TRBJ2-1; no reliable D call. Per germline, CDR1 LGHNT and CDR2 FRNRAP. The CDR3 is made up of 11 amino acids. Trimming left V 9 bases short and J 4 bases short, with 7 bases between.

This chain links TRBV27 with TRBJ1-6; perhaps TRBD1 as D (6 bases). CDR1 and CDR2 from the germline V gene are MNHEY and SMNVEV (reference sequence). V was trimmed by 5 bases and J by 3 bases, leaving 14 bases between them. This CDR3 is built from 16 residues. CDR3 residues: CASSTRTANYNSPLHF. The CDR3 region has the DNA TGTGCCAGCAGTACCAGGACAGCAAACTATAATTCACCCCTCCACTTT.

This chain joins TRBV7-6 and TRBJ2-7; tentative D call: TRBD2 (5 bases). The V and J ends lost 4 bases and 3 bases respectively, with 13 bases between them. CDR3 length equals 14 residues. Germline CDR1 SGHVS, CDR2 FNYEAQ. The CDR3 sequence: CASSSFGVDYEQYF. The CDR3 coding sequence is TGTGCCAGCAGCTCCTTCGGGGTCGACTACGAGCAGTACTTC. Full variable domain (outside the CDR3, taken from reference TRBV7-6 and TRBJ2-7): GAGVSQSPRYKVTKRGQDVALRCDPISGHVSLYWYRQALGQGPEFLTYFNYEAQQDKSGLPNDRFSAERPEGSISTLTIQRTEQRDSAMYRCASSSFGVDYEQYFGPGTRLTVT.

The gene calls are TRBV6-1 and TRBJ1-6; the match to TRBD1 covers 8 bases. Trimming removed 6 bases from V and 10 bases from J; junction bases left unmatched: 8. Germline values: CDR1 MNHNS, CDR2 SASEGT. The CDR3 runs to 14 residues. CDR3 residues: CASRDGQGRSPLHF. CDR3 nucleotides: TGTGCCAGCAGAGATGGACAGGGTAGATCACCCCTCCACTTT.

This clone was recorded a few times. The chain carries TRBV30 and TRBJ1-2; a weak D match, TRBD1 (5 bases). There are 15 residues in the CDR3. Per the germline V gene, CDR1 is GTSNPN and CDR2 is SVGIG (reference sequence). Trimming cost V 2 bases and J 0 bases, with 13 bases left between them. The CDR3 protein is CAWSKTTVPNYGYTF. CDR3 DNA sequence: TGTGCCTGGAGTAAAACGACAGTCCCTAACTATGGCTACACCTTC.

The V call is TRBV19, the J call TRBJ1-2; no definite D call. The CDR3 is 14 residues long. Trimming took 9 bases from V and 0 from J, leaving 14 bases between them. Germline CDR1 and CDR2: LNHDA and SQIVND (reference sequence). The CDR3 here is CASRPGTTNYGYTF. The CDR3 nucleotides read TGTGCCAGCCGGCCGGGAACTACTAACTATGGCTACACCTTC.

The CDR3 DNA reads as TGTGCCAGCAGCTCAGACAGGGTAGGGTATGGCTACACCTTC. Its translation is CASSSDRVGYGYTF. The V gene is TRBV7-9, the J gene TRBJ1-2, with TRBD1 matching 7 bases. The V and J ends lost 4 bases and 5 bases, in that order; junction bases with no gene match: 7. Germline CDR1 is SEHNR and CDR2 is FQNEAQ (reference sequence). This CDR3 has 14 residues.

V gene TRBV14 combines with J gene TRBJ1-2; TRBD1 is a possible D gene (5 bases). In germline, CDR1 is SGHDN, CDR2 FVKESK. Trimming took off 4 bases at V and 2 bases at J, with 8 bases between the two ends. This CDR3 has 13 residues. CDR3 amino acids: CASSPGRNYGYTF. The CDR3 nucleotides read TGTGCCAGCAGCCCGGGACGGAACTATGGCTACACCTTC.

In this sample, this clone turned up a few times. The chain recombines TRBV9 with TRBJ1-1, with 7 positions matching TRBD1. The CDR3 is 14 amino acids. Germline CDR1 and CDR2: SGDLS and YYNGEE. V lost 3 bases to trimming and J lost 0 bases; unmatched junction nucleotides: 2. CDR3 coding DNA: TGTGCCAGCAGCGCGGGACAGATGAACACTGAAGCTTTCTTT. Translated, it gives CASSAGQMNTEAFF.

V and J are TRBV13 and TRBJ1-3, with D possibly matching TRBD1 (5 bases). The CDR3 totals 16 residues. Trimming pared 5 bases from V and 0 bases from J, leaving 14 bases between. The V gene's germline CDR1 is PRHDT and CDR2 FYEKMQ (reference sequence). For the CDR3, the DNA is TGTGCCAGCAGCGGGGGGACGGTGAGCTCTGGAAACACCATATATTTT. It encodes CASSGGTVSSGNTIYF.

The V and J genes are TRBV25-1 and TRBJ1-4; D perhaps matches TRBD1 (6 bases). V lost 2 bases, J lost 7 bases, and 14 bases lay in between. This CDR3 is 15 amino acids long. Germline CDR1 and CDR2: MGHDK and SYGVNS. The CDR3 nucleotides are TGTGCCAGCAGTGAAGTGGGGGGGCAGGGTGAAAAACTGTTTTTT. Its protein is CASSEVGGQGEKLFF.

V gene TRBV5-4 combines with J gene TRBJ1-1, with 8 bases fitting TRBD1. Germline trimming cut 0 bases from V and 5 bases from J; bases unmatched to any gene: 6. Germline CDR1 and CDR2: SGHNT and YYREEE (reference sequence). This CDR3 spans 15 amino acids. This chain's CDR3 is CASSLVDREGTEAFF. CDR3 sequence (DNA): TGTGCCAGCAGCTTGGTGGACAGGGAAGGAACTGAAGCTTTCTTT.

V gene TRBV11-3 combines with J gene TRBJ2-2; D call uncertain. Germline loops: CDR1 SGHNT, CDR2 YENEEA. This CDR3 has 15 residues. Trimming stripped 1 base from V and 4 bases from J, with 10 bases between. CDR3 sequence reads: CASSLGTVSTGELFF. Written as DNA, the CDR3 is TGTGCCAGCAGCTTAGGGACGGTGTCCACCGGGGAGCTGTTTTTT.

The chain recombines TRBV6-4 with TRBJ2-2, with a weak D call TRBD2 (5 bases). V was pared by 7 bases and J by 1 base, with 13 bases between. This CDR3 spans 15 amino acids. Germline lookup yields CDR1 MRHNA and CDR2 SNTAGT. The CDR3 DNA sequence: TGTGCCAGCAAACAGCTAGCACTGAACACCGGGGAGCTGTTTTTT. As protein: CASKQLALNTGELFF.

The genes are TRBV7-8 and TRBJ2-4; 11 nucleotides line up with TRBD2. Losses at the gene ends were 4 bases for V and 0 bases for J; bases not matched to a gene: 8. CDR3 size: 18 residues. The germline CDR1 and CDR2 sequences are SGHVS and FQNEAQ. This CDR3 reads CASSSPIGLAGAKNIQYF. DNA for the CDR3: TGTGCCAGCAGCTCTCCAATCGGACTAGCGGGAGCCAAAAACATTCAGTACTTC.

Only a few counts were recorded for this clone. The chain links TRBV14 to TRBJ2-1; tentatively, D is TRBD2 (6 bases). V dropped 2 bases and J dropped 8 bases, with 16 bases sitting between them. The CDR3 length is 15 residues. Looked up from germline, CDR1 is SGHDN and CDR2 is FVKESK. CDR3 loop: CASSQSLAGGHEQFF. DNA for the CDR3: TGTGCCAGCAGCCAATCATTAGCAGGAGGGCATGAGCAGTTCTTC.

This clone has just a few counts. The V call is TRBV19, the J call TRBJ2-3; perhaps D is TRBD1 or TRBD2 (5 bases each). This CDR3 is built from 13 residues. CDR1 is LNHDA and CDR2 is SQIVND in the germline V gene (reference sequence). Between the trimmed V and J ends, which lost 9 bases and 8 bases, there was a span of 18 bases. The CDR3 bases are TGTGCCAGCACGCGAGGGGCGGGTGGTACGCAGTATTTT. Its protein is CASTRGAGGTQYF.

The CDR3 loop reads CASSARRGGYNEQFF. CDR3 nucleotide sequence: TGTGCCAGCAGTGCTAGAAGGGGGGGATACAATGAGCAGTTCTTC. The chain has TRBV6-1 and TRBJ2-1, with a possible D match to TRBD2 (7 bases). Per the germline V gene, CDR1 is MNHNS and CDR2 is SASEGT. V dropped 4 bases and J dropped 4 bases, with 14 bases sitting between them. This CDR3 is built from 15 residues.

The chain carries TRBV5-1 and TRBJ2-2; 9 nucleotides line up with TRBD2. The CDR3 extends over 15 amino acids. In germline, CDR1 is SGHRS, CDR2 YFSETQ. J lost 6 bases, V lost 4 bases, and 7 bases had no gene match. The CDR3 loop is CASSGKREVAGELFF. CDR3 DNA sequence: TGCGCCAGCAGCGGGAAGCGGGAGGTGGCCGGGGAGCTGTTTTTT.

Only a few counts were recorded for this clone. J is TRBJ1-3 and V is TRBV6-5; D uncertain. The CDR3 consists of 14 residues. Germline assignment: CDR1 MNHEY and CDR2 SVGAGI. The germline V and J ends were trimmed by 10 bases and 0 bases, with 13 bases remaining between them. The DNA of the CDR3 is TGTGCCACCCAGCCACTCGGCTCTGGAAACACCATATATTTT. Protein product: CATQPLGSGNTIYF.

The chain has TRBV6-6 and TRBJ1-3, with D possibly matching TRBD1 (5 bases). This CDR3 contains 14 residues. CDR1 and CDR2 (germline): MNHNY, SVGAGI (reference sequence). The V end was cut by 4 bases, the J end by 0 bases, with 7 bases between. The CDR3 nucleotides are TGTGCCAGCAGTTGGGGGGGCTCTGGAAACACCATATATTTT. It encodes CASSWGGSGNTIYF.

The J gene is TRBJ2-6, the V gene TRBV11-1, with TRBD1 identical over 11 bases. The CDR3 runs to 18 residues. The V gene's germline CDR1 is SGHAT and CDR2 FQDESV (reference sequence). J lost 2 bases, V lost 3 bases, and 6 bases had no gene match. CDR3 in DNA: TGTGCCAGCAGCTTCGGACAGGGGGCGCTCCCTGGGGCCAACGTCCTGACTTTC. Amino acids: CASSFGQGALPGANVLTF.

In this sample, this clone turned up a few times. The J gene is TRBJ2-1, the V gene TRBV6-1, with 8 positions matching TRBD1. Germline values: CDR1 MNHNS, CDR2 SASEGT. V dropped 5 bases and J dropped 7; count of bases not matched to a gene: 4. CDR3 size: 13 residues. The CDR3 nucleotides are TGTGCCAGCAGTAAGGACAGGGTGAATGAGCAGTTCTTC. It translates to CASSKDRVNEQFF.

The gene calls are TRBV19 and TRBJ2-1, with 10 bases fitting TRBD1. J gave up 8 bases and V 3 bases, and 4 bases lay outside the gene matches. Germline values: CDR1 LNHDA, CDR2 SQIVND (reference sequence). The CDR3 is made up of 14 amino acids. The CDR3 DNA reads TGTGCCAGTAGTATGGGACAGGGGACCGATGAGCAGTTCTTC. Translating it yields CASSMGQGTDEQFF.

The rearrangement links TRBV27 to TRBJ1-1; D remains ambiguous. CDR3 length equals 15 residues. CDR1 and CDR2 from the germline V gene are MNHEY and SMNVEV (reference sequence). The V and J ends lost 3 bases and 0 bases respectively, with 11 bases between them. The CDR3 bases are TGTGCCAGCAGTTTCAATCTGAAGATGAACACTGAAGCTTTCTTT. Encoded protein: CASSFNLKMNTEAFF.

V and J are TRBV9 and TRBJ1-1; D is perhaps TRBD1 (5 bases). CDR1 and CDR2 from the germline V gene are SGDLS and YYNGEE. The CDR3 covers 13 residues. V dropped 10 bases and J dropped 1 base, with 14 bases sitting between them. The CDR3 bases are TGTGCCTCCAGGGAACAGGAGAACACTGAAGCTTTCTTT. This codes for CASREQENTEAFF.